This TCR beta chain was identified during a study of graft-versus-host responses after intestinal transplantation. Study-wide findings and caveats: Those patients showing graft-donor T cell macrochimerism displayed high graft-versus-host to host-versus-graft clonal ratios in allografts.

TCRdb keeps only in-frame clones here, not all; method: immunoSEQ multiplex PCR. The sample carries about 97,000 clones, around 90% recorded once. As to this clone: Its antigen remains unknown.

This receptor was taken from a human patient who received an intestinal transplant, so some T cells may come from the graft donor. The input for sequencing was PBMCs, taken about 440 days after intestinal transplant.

CDR3 sequence: CASRRDEADTGELFF. CDR3 coding DNA: TGTGCCAGCAGGAGGGATGAGGCCGACACCGGGGAGCTGTTTTTT. The J gene is TRBJ2-2, the V gene TRBV2, with D tentatively TRBD2 (5 bases). V was shortened by 6 bases and J by 3 bases, with 14 bases between the two germline ends. CDR1 and CDR2 from the germline V gene are SNHLY and FYNNEI. CDR3 size: 15 residues.